The clone carrying this TCR beta chain was seen only once. Its target is not known. These data originate in a study of radiation and T cells in renal cell carcinoma. Study-level points and caveats: Without pretreatment biopsies, baseline tumor clonotype presence was undetermined. In blood, top tumor clones expanded by 2 weeks, shrinking by 4.

Stated time point: blood 4 weeks post-SBRT, at nephrectomy. Treatment given: 15 Gy SBRT to primary tumor, nephrectomy 4 weeks later. Nephrectomy followed 15 Gy stereotactic body radiation by 4 weeks. After SBRT, blood was collected at 2 and 4 weeks, plus baseline. The data were produced by immunoSEQ multiplex PCR, yet TCRdb's version contains in-frame clones alone and is incomplete. Altogether about 64,000 clones are present, more than 60% being singletons, with the ten largest covering about 6.3%. This CDR3 comprises 17 residues. Germline values: CDR1 SEHNR, CDR2 FQNEAQ (reference sequence). V gave up 2 bases and J gave up 6 bases; unmatched junction bases: 11.

This sequence originates from a man aged 55 to 70 with renal cell carcinoma. J is TRBJ2-2 and V is TRBV7-9; 8 nucleotides match TRBD2. Specimen: blood, collected from a patient whose treatment included radiotherapy and nephrectomy. In DNA, the CDR3 is TGTGCCAGCAGCTTACCCGGTCAGCGGGAGTCGGCCGGGGAGCTGTTTTTT. Protein: CASSLPGQRESAGELFF.